This is a list of T cell receptor beta chains from one sample in a study of cytomegalovirus exposure and HLA in healthy donors. Measured with immunoSEQ multiplex PCR; TCRdb has only the in-frame clones, and not every one. Found here are about 160,000 clones, approximately 72% of them singletons; the top ten hold less than 8.5%. The material sequenced was PBMCs. All receptors derive from a man in his forties or fifties in good health and CMV-seropositive. Each CDR3 is given with its conserved first and last residue. A D gene is named only where the DNA matches it firmly. Size is stated for part of the rows, as once, few or many counts, or as a class when the clone is expanded.

clone_size: .
v_call: TRBV27
d_call: .
j_call: TRBJ2-2
cdr3_aa: CASSFRTGELFF
cdr3_nt: TGTGCCAGCAGTTTTCGCACCGGGGAGCTGTTTTTT

clone_size: .
v_call: TRBV7-2
d_call: .
j_call: TRBJ2-7
cdr3_aa: CASSYSRGPINLYEQYF
cdr3_nt: TGTGCCAGCAGCTACAGCAGGGGACCCATCAACCTCTACGAGCAGTACTTC

clone_size: few
v_call: TRBV7-2
d_call: .
j_call: TRBJ1-1
cdr3_aa: CASSLAPADTEAFF
cdr3_nt: TGTGCCAGCAGCTTAGCCCCCGCAGACACTGAAGCTTTCTTT

clone_size: .
v_call: TRBV5-1
d_call: .
j_call: TRBJ1-6
cdr3_aa: CASSLSQVNSPLHF
cdr3_nt: TGCGCCAGCAGCTTGTCTCAGGTTAATTCACCCCTCCACTTT

clone_size: .
v_call: TRBV18
d_call: TRBD2
j_call: TRBJ2-5
cdr3_aa: CASSRTREGETQYF
cdr3_nt: TGTGCCAGCTCACGCACCAGGGAGGGGGAGACCCAGTACTTC

clone_size: .
v_call: TRBV5-1
d_call: TRBD2
j_call: TRBJ2-2
cdr3_aa: CASTRLGGEAGELFF
cdr3_nt: TGCGCCAGCACCCGACTCGGGGGGGAGGCCGGGGAGCTGTTTTTT

clone_size: .
v_call: TRBV2
d_call: .
j_call: TRBJ1-1
cdr3_aa: CASSEGRSTEAFF
cdr3_nt: TGTGCCAGCAGTGAAGGCAGAAGCACTGAAGCTTTCTTT

clone_size: .
v_call: TRBV7-2
d_call: TRBD2
j_call: TRBJ2-5
cdr3_aa: CASSSGRGLAVGETQYF
cdr3_nt: TGTGCCAGCAGCTCCGGGAGGGGACTAGCGGTGGGGGAGACCCAGTACTTC

clone_size: .
v_call: TRBV4-1
d_call: .
j_call: TRBJ1-3
cdr3_aa: CASSQEARADSGNTIYF
cdr3_nt: TGCGCCAGCAGCCAAGAAGCCAGGGCAGACTCTGGAAACACCATATATTTT

clone_size: .
v_call: TRBV6-5
d_call: TRBD1
j_call: TRBJ2-7
cdr3_aa: CASRTQDRVSYEQYF
cdr3_nt: TGTGCCAGTCGTACCCAGGACAGGGTCTCCTACGAGCAGTACTTC

clone_size: .
v_call: TRBV19
d_call: TRBD2
j_call: TRBJ2-5
cdr3_aa: CASSLGLAGGGETQYF
cdr3_nt: TGTGCCAGTAGTTTGGGACTAGCGGGGGGTGGAGAGACCCAGTACTTC

clone_size: .
v_call: TRBV18
d_call: TRBD1
j_call: TRBJ2-5
cdr3_aa: CASSRGTGQETQYF
cdr3_nt: TGTGCCAGCTCACGGGGGACAGGCCAAGAGACCCAGTACTTC

clone_size: .
v_call: TRBV9
d_call: TRBD1
j_call: TRBJ2-2
cdr3_aa: CASSPPDRVNGELFF
cdr3_nt: TGTGCCAGCAGCCCCCCGGACAGGGTGAACGGGGAGCTGTTTTTT

clone_size: .
v_call: TRBV30
d_call: .
j_call: TRBJ1-1
cdr3_aa: CAWSVWGVNTEAFF
cdr3_nt: TGTGCCTGGAGTGTATGGGGAGTGAACACTGAAGCTTTCTTT

clone_size: .
v_call: TRBV4-3
d_call: .
j_call: TRBJ2-1
cdr3_aa: CASSQDGGKGYEQFF
cdr3_nt: TGCGCCAGCAGCCAAGATGGGGGGAAGGGCTATGAGCAGTTCTTC

clone_size: .
v_call: TRBV19
d_call: TRBD2
j_call: TRBJ2-1
cdr3_aa: CASSPILRGVSYNEQFF
cdr3_nt: TGTGCCAGTAGTCCGATATTGCGGGGGGTGTCCTACAATGAGCAGTTCTTC

clone_size: .
v_call: TRBV19
d_call: .
j_call: TRBJ2-2
cdr3_aa: CASTPDSTTGELFF
cdr3_nt: TGTGCCAGTACCCCCGACAGTACGACCGGGGAGCTGTTTTTT

clone_size: .
v_call: TRBV7-3
d_call: TRBD1
j_call: TRBJ1-1
cdr3_aa: CASSPTTGPKTEAFF
cdr3_nt: TGTGCCAGCAGCCCGACGACAGGGCCTAAAACTGAAGCTTTCTTT

clone_size: .
v_call: TRBV9
d_call: .
j_call: TRBJ2-7
cdr3_aa: CASSAGGGLSYEQYF
cdr3_nt: TGTGCCAGCAGCGCCGGTGGGGGACTCTCCTACGAGCAGTACTTC

clone_size: .
v_call: TRBV19
d_call: .
j_call: TRBJ1-4
cdr3_aa: CASSWPGGPANEKLFF
cdr3_nt: TGTGCCAGTAGTTGGCCGGGGGGCCCGGCTAATGAAAAACTGTTTTTT

clone_size: .
v_call: TRBV9
d_call: .
j_call: TRBJ1-4
cdr3_aa: CASSEQATNEKLFF
cdr3_nt: TGTGCCAGCAGCGAACAGGCAACTAATGAAAAACTGTTTTTT

clone_size: .
v_call: TRBV5-1
d_call: .
j_call: TRBJ2-7
cdr3_aa: CASSLSGMSYEQYF
cdr3_nt: TGCGCCAGCAGCTTAAGCGGAATGAGCTACGAGCAGTACTTC

clone_size: few
v_call: TRBV7-2
d_call: .
j_call: TRBJ1-1
cdr3_aa: CASSFPTGRAFF
cdr3_nt: TGTGCCAGCAGCTTTCCGACAGGCAGGGCTTTCTTT

clone_size: .
v_call: TRBV5-4
d_call: TRBD1
j_call: TRBJ1-5
cdr3_aa: CASTLDRVCPQHF
cdr3_nt: TGTGCCAGCACCCTAGACAGGGTGTGTCCCCAGCATTTT

clone_size: .
v_call: TRBV5-6
d_call: .
j_call: TRBJ1-6
cdr3_aa: CASSPDTDSPLHF
cdr3_nt: TGTGCCAGCAGCCCGGACACGGATTCACCCCTCCACTTT

clone_size: .
v_call: TRBV5-1
d_call: .
j_call: TRBJ1-2
cdr3_aa: CASSPQVSNYGYTF
cdr3_nt: TGCGCCAGCAGCCCTCAGGTGTCTAACTATGGCTACACCTTC

clone_size: .
v_call: TRBV6-5
d_call: .
j_call: TRBJ1-2
cdr3_aa: CASSYDRDPPGYTF
cdr3_nt: TGTGCCAGCAGTTACGACAGAGACCCCCCTGGCTACACCTTC

clone_size: few
v_call: TRBV15
d_call: .
j_call: TRBJ2-7
cdr3_aa: CATSRAWGGPRDF
cdr3_nt: TGTGCCACCAGCCGTGCCTGGGGGGGCCCTAGGGACTTC

clone_size: .
v_call: TRBV19
d_call: TRBD1
j_call: TRBJ1-1
cdr3_aa: CASSIDRGTEAFF
cdr3_nt: TGTGCCAGTAGTATTGACAGGGGGACTGAAGCTTTCTTT

clone_size: .
v_call: TRBV5-6
d_call: .
j_call: TRBJ1-2
cdr3_aa: CASSRGRGNYGYTF
cdr3_nt: TGTGCCAGCAGCCGGGGGAGGGGGAATTATGGCTACACCTTC

clone_size: .
v_call: TRBV5-6
d_call: .
j_call: TRBJ2-5
cdr3_aa: CASSLLRAGAQETQYF
cdr3_nt: TGTGCCAGCAGCCTCCTGCGGGCGGGGGCCCAAGAGACCCAGTACTTC

clone_size: .
v_call: TRBV19
d_call: .
j_call: TRBJ1-2
cdr3_aa: CASIRQDGKTNYGYTF
cdr3_nt: TGTGCCAGTATCCGACAGGATGGCAAGACTAACTATGGCTACACCTTC